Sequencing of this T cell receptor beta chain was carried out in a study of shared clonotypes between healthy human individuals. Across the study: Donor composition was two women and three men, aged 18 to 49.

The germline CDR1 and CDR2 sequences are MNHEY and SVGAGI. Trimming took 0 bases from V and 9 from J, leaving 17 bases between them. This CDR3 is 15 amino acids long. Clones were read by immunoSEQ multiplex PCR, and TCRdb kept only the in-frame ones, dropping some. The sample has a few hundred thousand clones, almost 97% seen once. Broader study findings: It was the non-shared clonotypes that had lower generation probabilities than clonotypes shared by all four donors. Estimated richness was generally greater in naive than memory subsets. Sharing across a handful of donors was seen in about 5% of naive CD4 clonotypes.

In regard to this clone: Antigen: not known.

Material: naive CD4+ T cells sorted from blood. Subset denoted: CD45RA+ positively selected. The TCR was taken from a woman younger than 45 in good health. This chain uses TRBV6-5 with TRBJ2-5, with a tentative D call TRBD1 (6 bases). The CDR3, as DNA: TGTGCCAGCAGTTACTCCAGACAGGCGGACGAGGCCCAGTACTTC. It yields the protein CASSYSRQADEAQYF.